A single sample gave rise to the 15 T cell receptor beta chains below, sequenced in a study of blood T cell repertoires in COVID-19. The protocol was immunoSEQ multiplex PCR, while the TCRdb copy is restricted to in-frame clones and leaves out a portion. This sample yields 450,000 or so clones, of which roughly 90% are seen a single time; 0.8% to 0.9% belongs to the top ten. Sequencing was done on a sample of peripheral blood. Receptors originate from a man younger than 35 with COVID-19, enrolled during active disease.

V and J are TRBV7-9 and TRBJ1-5; D perhaps matches TRBD1 (6 bases). Germline V gene sequence: CDR1 SEHNR, CDR2 FQNEAQ (reference sequence). The germline V and J ends were trimmed by 5 bases and 2 bases, with 13 bases remaining between them. The CDR3 consists of 15 residues. The CDR3 region is CASSEGDRRNQPQHF. The DNA for the CDR3 is TGTGCCAGCAGCGAGGGGGATCGGCGCAATCAGCCCCAGCATTTT.

The chain carries TRBV18 and TRBJ1-4, with a possible D match to TRBD1 (6 bases). CDR1 KGHSH and CDR2 LQKENI come from the germline V gene. V was clipped by 1 base and J by 7 bases, with 10 bases between them. CDR3 length: 14 residues. CDR3 region: CASSPQGGGEKLFF. The CDR3 region has the DNA TGTGCCAGCTCACCACAGGGAGGGGGTGAAAAACTGTTTTTT. The whole variable domain, filled in from reference TRBV18 and TRBJ1-4, reads NAGVMQNPRHLVRRRGQEARLRCSPMKGHSHVYWYRQLPEEGLKFMVYLQKENIIDESGMPKERFSAEFPKEGPSILRIQQVVRGDSAAYFCASSPQGGGEKLFFGSGTQLSVL.

The chain combines TRBV10-2 with TRBJ2-7; 9 bases are a match to TRBD1. Germline V gene sequence: CDR1 WSHSY, CDR2 SAAADI. CDR3 length equals 15 residues. V shed 5 bases, J shed 1 base, and the junction held 6 bases outside the gene matches. The CDR3 region has the DNA TGCGCCAGCAGTTCAGGGGACAGGGTTTCCTACGAGCAGTACTTC. This codes for CASSSGDRVSYEQYF.

The rearrangement joins TRBV7-9 to TRBJ2-3; TRBD1 matches 7 bases. Germline V gene sequence: CDR1 SEHNR, CDR2 FQNEAQ (reference sequence). The CDR3 extends over 16 amino acids. V trimming: 6 bases; J trimming: 2 bases; junction bases outside the gene matches: 11. This chain's CDR3 is CASSRDRAPYTDTQYF. As DNA, the CDR3 is TGTGCCAGCAGTCGTGACAGGGCCCCGTACACAGATACGCAGTATTTT.

In DNA form, the CDR3 reads TGTGCCAGTAGTATCGGGACAGGTAGCCCCTACGAGCAGTACTTC. As protein: CASSIGTGSPYEQYF. V and J are TRBV19 and TRBJ2-7; 8 bases are shared with TRBD1. V dropped 3 bases and J dropped 2; count of bases not matched to a gene: 6. Germline V lookup: CDR1 LNHDA, CDR2 SQIVND (reference sequence). The CDR3 consists of 15 residues.

The V and J genes are TRBV30 and TRBJ2-1; TRBD1 aligns across 8 bases. The CDR3 has 13 residues. CDR1 is GTSNPN and CDR2 is SVGIG in the germline V gene (reference sequence). V gave up 5 bases and J gave up 6 bases; unmatched junction bases: 6. The CDR3 DNA follows: TGTGCCTGGGACAGGGGAGCACCCAATGAGCAGTTCTTC. It encodes CAWDRGAPNEQFF. The full variable domain, completed using reference TRBV30 and TRBJ2-1, is SQTIHQWPATLVQPVGSPLSLECTVEGTSNPNLYWYRQAAGRGLQLLFYSVGIGQISSEVPQNLSASRPQDRQFILSSKKLLLSDSGFYLCAWDRGAPNEQFFGPGTRLTVL.

This clone was recorded only once. This chain uses TRBV5-8 with TRBJ2-3, with D possibly TRBD1 on 6 matching bases. Germline V gene sequence: CDR1 SGHTS, CDR2 YDEGEE. The CDR3 is 16 amino acids. Trimming took off 0 bases at V and 3 bases at J, with 14 bases between the two ends. The CDR3 region has the DNA TGTGCCAGCAGCTTGGAAACAGGGATGGGGACAGATACGCAGTATTTT. This encodes CASSLETGMGTDTQYF.

This clone showed up just once. The rearrangement links TRBV15 to TRBJ1-5, with D perhaps matching TRBD1 (5 bases). Germline V lookup: CDR1 LNHNV, CDR2 YYDKDF (reference sequence). Trimming stripped 1 base from V and 4 bases from J, with 14 bases between. The CDR3 covers 16 residues. The CDR3 sequence is CATSRVGGERNQPQHF. DNA for the CDR3: TGTGCCACCAGCAGAGTAGGAGGGGAGAGAAATCAGCCCCAGCATTTT.

This chain joins TRBV12-3 or TRBV12-4 and TRBJ1-1, with D perhaps TRBD1 (5 bases). This CDR3 has 13 residues. V dropped 5 bases and J dropped 10 bases, with 17 bases sitting between them. For the CDR3, the DNA is TGTGCCAGCAGTCAAATAAGGGGCATCGGAGCTTTCTTT. Translation gives CASSQIRGIGAFF.

The rearrangement links TRBV3-1 (or the pseudogene TRBV3-2) to TRBJ2-3; 14 bases are shared with TRBD2. The CDR3 spans 19 residues. With 0 bases clipped from V and 0 bases from J, the junction kept 5 bases outside the gene matches. Germline CDR1 is LGHDT and CDR2 is YNNKEL (reference sequence). For the CDR3, the DNA is TGTGCCAGCAGCCAAGACCTTGGACTAGCGGGAGGAAGCACAGATACGCAGTATTTT. The encoded protein is CASSQDLGLAGGSTDTQYF.

The chain employs TRBV5-5 and TRBJ2-1, with 9 bases that match TRBD2. The CDR3 has 15 residues. With V trimmed by 2 bases and J by 4 bases, 4 bases remained unmatched. Germline CDR1 is SGHKS and CDR2 is YYEKEE (reference sequence). As DNA, the CDR3 is TGTGCCAGCAGCTTCGGTAGCGGGAGTTACAATGAGCAGTTCTTC. Amino acid sequence: CASSFGSGSYNEQFF.

V and J are TRBV6-4 and TRBJ2-7, with TRBD2 matching over 11 bases. In germline, CDR1 is MRHNA, CDR2 SNTAGT. The V segment lost 8 bases and the J segment 3 bases; nucleotides outside the gene matches: 3. The CDR3 contains 13 residues. CDR3 amino acids: CASLAGGYYEQYF. The CDR3 coding sequence is TGTGCCAGCCTAGCGGGGGGTTACTACGAGCAGTACTTC.

The V gene is TRBV5-1, the J gene TRBJ2-1; 10 bases match TRBD2. Germline V CDR1 and CDR2: SGHRS, YFSETQ. The CDR3 has 16 amino acids. V trimming: 1 base; J trimming: 6 bases; junction bases outside the gene matches: 7. DNA for the CDR3: TGCGCCAGCAGCTTGTCCACTAGCGGGATGGTCAATGAGCAGTTCTTC. Its translation is CASSLSTSGMVNEQFF.

The chain has TRBV7-2 and TRBJ2-5; D unclear. This CDR3 contains 15 residues. The V end was cut by 1 base, the J end by 5 bases, with 14 bases between. Germline V lookup: CDR1 SGHTA, CDR2 FQGNSA. The CDR3, as DNA: TGTGCCAGCAGCTTAGGTCGCGGCGGCCGGGAGACCCAGTACTTC. Its translation: CASSLGRGGRETQYF.

J is TRBJ1-1 and V is TRBV6-1; tentatively, D is TRBD1 (5 bases). Germline-derived CDR1 and CDR2 are MNHNS and SASEGT. The length of the CDR3 is 14 residues. V gave up 1 base and J gave up 5 bases, with 11 bases separating them. The CDR3 DNA follows: TGTGCCAGCAGTGAAGGCTCAGGGTGGACTGAAGCTTTCTTT. This sequence encodes CASSEGSGWTEAFF.